This T cell receptor beta chain was found in a study of regulatory dendritic cells for organ transplantation. Sequencing was performed with immunoSEQ multiplex PCR; in TCRdb, only in-frame clones are kept and a portion is missing. Here the sample spans tens of thousands of clones, 75% to 80% being singletons. Regarding the study as a whole: Regulatory dendritic cells appeared to expand memory CD8+ clones less than mature ones. Memory CD8+ T cells were the most oligoclonal; naive cells were highly diverse.

FACS sorted CD4+ or CD8+ T cells into CD45RA+ naive and CD45RO+ memory. V lost 0 bases and J lost 4; bases outside the gene matches: 6. CDR3 length equals 16 residues. CDR1 and CDR2 (germline): SGHDT, YYEEEE. As regards this clone: What it recognizes is unknown.

The rearrangement uses TRBV5-6 and TRBJ1-2; 10 bases are shared with TRBD1. This clonotype originated in a human donor in good health. Sequencing used memory CD4+ T cells from blood. Indicated subset: CD45RO+ memory T cells. The CDR3 spells CASSLAGQGIAYGYTF. The CDR3 region has the DNA TGTGCCAGCAGCTTGGCGGGACAGGGGATAGCCTATGGCTACACCTTC.